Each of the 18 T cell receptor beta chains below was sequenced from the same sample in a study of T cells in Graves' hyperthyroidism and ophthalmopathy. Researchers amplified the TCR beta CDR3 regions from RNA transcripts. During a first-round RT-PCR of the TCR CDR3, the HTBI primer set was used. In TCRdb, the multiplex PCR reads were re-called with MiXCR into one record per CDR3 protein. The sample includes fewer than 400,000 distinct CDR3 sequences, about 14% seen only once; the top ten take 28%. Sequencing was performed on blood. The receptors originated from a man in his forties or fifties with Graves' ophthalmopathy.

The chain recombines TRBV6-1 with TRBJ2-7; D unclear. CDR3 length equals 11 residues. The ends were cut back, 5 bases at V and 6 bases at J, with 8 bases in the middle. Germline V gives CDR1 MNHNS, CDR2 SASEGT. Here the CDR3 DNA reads TGTGCCAGCAGTATGGGGATCGAGCAGTACTTC. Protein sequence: CASSMGIEQYF.

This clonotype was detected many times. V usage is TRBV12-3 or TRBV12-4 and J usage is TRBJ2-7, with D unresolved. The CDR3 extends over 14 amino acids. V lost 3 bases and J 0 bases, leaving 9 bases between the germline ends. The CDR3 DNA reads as TGTGCCAGCAGTTTCCATGGGTCCTCCTACGAGCAGTACTTC. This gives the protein CASSFHGSSYEQYF.

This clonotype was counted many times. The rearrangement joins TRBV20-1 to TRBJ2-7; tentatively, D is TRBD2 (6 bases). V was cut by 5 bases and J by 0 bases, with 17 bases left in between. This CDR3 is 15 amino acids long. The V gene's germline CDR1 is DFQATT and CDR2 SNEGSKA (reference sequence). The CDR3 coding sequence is TGCAGTGCTCTAGCGACTAGATTCAGCTCCTACGAGCAGTACTTC. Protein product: CSALATRFSSYEQYF.

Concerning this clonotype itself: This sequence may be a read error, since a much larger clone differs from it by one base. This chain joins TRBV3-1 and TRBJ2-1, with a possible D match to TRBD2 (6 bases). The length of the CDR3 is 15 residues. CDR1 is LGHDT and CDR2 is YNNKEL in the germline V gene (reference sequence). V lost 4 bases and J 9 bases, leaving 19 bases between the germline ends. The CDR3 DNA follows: TGTGCCAGCAGCCTCGGCGGACTAACGGGAGTTGAGCAGTTCTTC. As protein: CASSLGGLTGVEQFF.

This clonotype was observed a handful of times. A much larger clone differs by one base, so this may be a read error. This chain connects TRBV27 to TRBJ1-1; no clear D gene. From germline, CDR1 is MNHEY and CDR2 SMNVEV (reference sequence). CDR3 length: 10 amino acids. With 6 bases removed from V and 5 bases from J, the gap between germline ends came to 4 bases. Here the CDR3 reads CASSPTEAFF. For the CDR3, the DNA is TGTGCCAGCAGCCCTACTGAAGCTTTCTTT.

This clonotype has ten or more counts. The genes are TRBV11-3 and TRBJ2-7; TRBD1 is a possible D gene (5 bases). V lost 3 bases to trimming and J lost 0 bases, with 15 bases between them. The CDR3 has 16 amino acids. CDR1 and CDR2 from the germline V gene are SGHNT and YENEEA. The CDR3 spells CASSFPQAYSSYEQYF. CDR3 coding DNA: TGTGCCAGCAGCTTCCCACAGGCCTATAGCTCCTACGAGCAGTACTTC.

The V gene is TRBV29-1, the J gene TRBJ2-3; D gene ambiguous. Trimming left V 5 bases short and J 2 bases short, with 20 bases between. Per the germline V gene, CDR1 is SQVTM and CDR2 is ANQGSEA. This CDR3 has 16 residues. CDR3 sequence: CSVNPPSGWSTDTQYF. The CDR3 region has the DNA TGCAGCGTTAACCCACCCTCTGGATGGTCCACAGATACGCAGTATTTT.

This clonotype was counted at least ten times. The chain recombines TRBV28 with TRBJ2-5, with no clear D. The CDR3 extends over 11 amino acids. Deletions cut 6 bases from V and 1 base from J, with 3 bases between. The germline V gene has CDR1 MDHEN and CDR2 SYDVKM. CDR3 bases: TGTGCCAGCAGATCCCAAGAGACCCAGTACTTC. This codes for CASRSQETQYF.

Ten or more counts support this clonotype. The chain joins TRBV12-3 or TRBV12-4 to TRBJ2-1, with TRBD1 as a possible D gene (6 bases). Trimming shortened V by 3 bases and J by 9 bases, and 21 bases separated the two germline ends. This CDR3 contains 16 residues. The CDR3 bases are TGTGCCAGCAGTTTCCGCGTAACAGGGCAAAGGGGTGAGCAGTTCTTC. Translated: CASSFRVTGQRGEQFF.

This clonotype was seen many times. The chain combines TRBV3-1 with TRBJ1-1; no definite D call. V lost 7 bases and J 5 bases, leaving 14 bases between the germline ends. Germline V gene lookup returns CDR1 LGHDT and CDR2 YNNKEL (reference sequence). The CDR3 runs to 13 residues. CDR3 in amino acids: CASTTTARTEAFF. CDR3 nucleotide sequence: TGTGCCAGCACCACAACCGCTCGGACTGAAGCTTTCTTT.

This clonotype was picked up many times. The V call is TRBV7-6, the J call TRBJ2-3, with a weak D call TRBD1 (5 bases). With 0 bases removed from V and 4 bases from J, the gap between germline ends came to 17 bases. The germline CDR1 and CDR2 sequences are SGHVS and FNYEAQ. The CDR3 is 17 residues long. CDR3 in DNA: TGTGCCAGCAGCTTAGCCAAGACAGTTCTGGGGTCAGATACGCAGTATTTT. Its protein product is CASSLAKTVLGSDTQYF.

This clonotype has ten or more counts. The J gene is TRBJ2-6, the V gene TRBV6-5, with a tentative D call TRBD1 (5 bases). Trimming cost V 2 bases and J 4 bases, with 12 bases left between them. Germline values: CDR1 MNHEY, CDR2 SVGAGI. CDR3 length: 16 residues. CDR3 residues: CASSYPDSSGANVLTF. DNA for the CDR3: TGTGCCAGCAGTTACCCCGACAGCTCCGGGGCCAACGTCCTGACTTTC.

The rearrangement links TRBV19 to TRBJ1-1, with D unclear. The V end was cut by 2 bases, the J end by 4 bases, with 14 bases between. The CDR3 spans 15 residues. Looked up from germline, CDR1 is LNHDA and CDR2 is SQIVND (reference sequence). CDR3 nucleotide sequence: TGTGCCAGTAGTATAAGGTCAAGTCGCGGCACTGAAGCTTTCTTT. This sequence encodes CASSIRSSRGTEAFF. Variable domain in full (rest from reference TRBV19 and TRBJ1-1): DGGITQSPKYLFRKEGQNVTLSCEQNLNHDAMYWYRQDPGQGLRLIYYSQIVNDFQKGDIAEGYSVSREKKESFPLTVTSAQKNPTAFYLCASSIRSSRGTEAFFGQGTRLTVV.

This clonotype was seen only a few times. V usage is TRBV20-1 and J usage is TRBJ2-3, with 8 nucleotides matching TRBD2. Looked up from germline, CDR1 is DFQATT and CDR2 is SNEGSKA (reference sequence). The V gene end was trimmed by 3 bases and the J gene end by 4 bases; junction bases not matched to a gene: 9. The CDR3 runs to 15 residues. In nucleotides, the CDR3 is TGCAGTGCTAGGTGGGGACTAGGGGATCCAGATACGCAGTATTTT. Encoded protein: CSARWGLGDPDTQYF.

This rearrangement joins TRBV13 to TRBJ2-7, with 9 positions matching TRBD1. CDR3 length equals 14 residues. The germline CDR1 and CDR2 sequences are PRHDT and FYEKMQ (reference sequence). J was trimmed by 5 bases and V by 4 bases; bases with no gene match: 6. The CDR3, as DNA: TGTGCCAGCAGCTCCGGACAGGGGATCCACGAGCAGTACTTC. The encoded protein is CASSSGQGIHEQYF.

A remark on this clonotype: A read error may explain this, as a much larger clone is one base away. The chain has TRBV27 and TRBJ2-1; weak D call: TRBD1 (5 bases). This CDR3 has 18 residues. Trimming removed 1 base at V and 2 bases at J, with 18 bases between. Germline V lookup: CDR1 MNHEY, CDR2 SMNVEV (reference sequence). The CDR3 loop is CASSLLRPSARAYNEQFF. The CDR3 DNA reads TGTGCCAGCAGTTTATTACGTCCTTCGGCCAGGGCCTACAATGAGCAGTTCTTC.

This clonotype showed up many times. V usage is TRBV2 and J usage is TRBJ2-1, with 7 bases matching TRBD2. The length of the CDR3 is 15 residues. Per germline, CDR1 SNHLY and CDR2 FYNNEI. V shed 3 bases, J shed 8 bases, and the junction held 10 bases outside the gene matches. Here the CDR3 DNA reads TGTGCCAGCAGTGAGAGGTCTGGCGGGAGTGATGAGCAGTTCTTC. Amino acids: CASSERSGGSDEQFF.

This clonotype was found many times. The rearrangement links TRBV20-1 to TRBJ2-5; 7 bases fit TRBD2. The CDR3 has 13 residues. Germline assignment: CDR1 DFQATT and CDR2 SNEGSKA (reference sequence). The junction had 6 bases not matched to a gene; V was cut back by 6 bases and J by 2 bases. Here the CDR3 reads CSALYSGQETQYF. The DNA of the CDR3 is TGCAGTGCGTTGTATAGCGGGCAAGAGACCCAGTACTTC.